This entry lists 29 T cell receptor beta chains sequenced from one sample in a study of multiple sclerosis patients with progressive multifocal leukoencephalopathy. Here immunoSEQ multiplex PCR was the method, and the copy in TCRdb shows in-frame clones only, minus some. In the table there are 24,000 or so clones, around 90% of which are singletons. The sample's time point: roughly 13 months of natalizumab therapy. Sequencing was performed on PBMCs, taken from a patient treated with natalizumab. The receptors were gathered from a man between 25 and 39 years old with multiple sclerosis.

This chain connects TRBV7-9 to TRBJ2-5; 8 positions agree with TRBD1. The CDR3 covers 15 residues. J lost 4 bases, V lost 5 bases, and 9 bases had no gene match. Germline CDR1 reads SEHNR; CDR2 reads FQNEAQ (reference sequence). CDR3 coding DNA: TGTGCCAGCAGCCCTCCGGGCAGGGGGCGAGAGACCCAGTACTTC. Encoded protein: CASSPPGRGRETQYF.

This chain uses TRBV5-1 with TRBJ1-2; the D gene is possibly TRBD1 (5 bases). The germline V gene has CDR1 SGHRS and CDR2 YFSETQ. CDR3 size: 14 residues. V was pared by 6 bases and J by 3 bases, with 15 bases between. In DNA form, the CDR3 reads TGCGCCAGCACCCGTGGAGGGGACTACTATGGCTACACCTTC. As protein: CASTRGGDYYGYTF.

This clone was seen just once. This chain connects TRBV29-1 to TRBJ2-7, with D perhaps matching TRBD2 (5 bases). The germline gives CDR1 SQVTM, CDR2 ANQGSEA. The V and J ends lost 4 bases and 6 bases respectively, with 10 bases between them. The CDR3 is 11 residues long. The CDR3 region is CSVGGSGEQYF. CDR3 DNA: TGCAGCGTTGGCGGGTCAGGCGAGCAGTACTTC.

This rearrangement joins TRBV27 to TRBJ1-1; D might be TRBD1 (5 bases). The CDR3 has 14 residues. Looked up from germline, CDR1 is MNHEY and CDR2 is SMNVEV (reference sequence). Trimming pared 6 bases from V and 1 base from J, leaving 12 bases between. The CDR3 sequence: CASSLWDSNTEAFF. In nucleotides, the CDR3 is TGTGCCAGCAGCCTGTGGGACTCGAACACTGAAGCTTTCTTT.

The chain carries TRBV4-3 and TRBJ2-3, with TRBD2 matching 7 bases. Losses at the gene ends were 1 base for V and 5 bases for J; bases not matched to a gene: 9. CDR3 length equals 16 residues. In germline, CDR1 is LGHNA, CDR2 YSLEER. The CDR3 nucleotides read TGCGCCAGCAGCCAAGGTCCGGCTAGCGGAGAAGATACGCAGTATTTT. Its translation is CASSQGPASGEDTQYF.

The chain recombines TRBV4-1 with TRBJ2-7, with D maybe TRBD2 (6 bases). V gave up 3 bases and J gave up 6 bases, with 12 bases separating them. This CDR3 comprises 13 residues. CDR1 is MGHRA, CDR2 YSYEKL, per germline. This chain's CDR3 is CASSQSPAGEQYF. CDR3 in DNA: TGCGCCAGCAGCCAGTCCCCAGCGGGCGAGCAGTACTTC.

V usage is TRBV6-6 and J usage is TRBJ2-7, with D possibly matching TRBD2 (5 bases). V lost 8 bases and J 3 bases, leaving 11 bases between the germline ends. In germline, CDR1 is MNHNY, CDR2 SVGAGI (reference sequence). The CDR3 runs to 12 residues. CDR3 sequence (DNA): TGTGCCAGCCGAAGGGAGCGCTACGAGCAGTACGTC. It codes for CASRRERYEQYV.

V gene TRBV5-1 combines with J gene TRBJ2-5, with 9 bases that match TRBD1. Per germline, CDR1 SGHRS and CDR2 YFSETQ. The J segment lost 5 bases and the V segment lost 0 bases, leaving 2 bases of the junction unmatched. The CDR3 length is 14 residues. The CDR3 nucleotides are TGCGCCAGCAGCTTGGGGACAGGGGATGAGACCCAGTACTTC. This codes for CASSLGTGDETQYF.

The chain links TRBV9 to TRBJ2-1; no definite D call. V gave up 4 bases and J gave up 7 bases, with 15 bases separating them. Germline assignment: CDR1 SGDLS and CDR2 YYNGEE. The CDR3 consists of 14 residues. The CDR3 DNA sequence: TGTGCCAGCAGCTTTACTACCCTGGGGAATGAGCAGTTCTTC. It yields the protein CASSFTTLGNEQFF.

V gene TRBV11-2 combines with J gene TRBJ1-1; perhaps TRBD1 as D (5 bases). This CDR3 is 14 amino acids long. Germline lookup yields CDR1 SGHAT and CDR2 FQNNGV. The ends were cut back, 1 base at V and 6 bases at J, with 12 bases in the middle. The chain's CDR3 is CASSLGQPNAEAFF. The CDR3 DNA reads as TGTGCCAGCAGCTTAGGACAGCCTAACGCTGAAGCTTTCTTT.

The chain links TRBV6-6 to TRBJ1-2; 10 positions match TRBD1. Germline V gives CDR1 MNHNY, CDR2 SVGAGI (reference sequence). The CDR3 runs 15 residues. V shed 6 bases and J 8 bases; nucleotides not matched to a gene: 12. The CDR3 protein is CASSPTPGTGVGYTF. CDR3 nucleotides: TGTGCCAGCAGCCCGACCCCCGGGACAGGGGTAGGCTACACCTTC.

The J gene is TRBJ2-6, the V gene TRBV5-6; unclear D gene. The CDR3 runs 19 residues. V was shortened by 1 base and J by 9 bases, with 26 bases between the two germline ends. In germline, CDR1 is SGHDT, CDR2 YYEEEE. CDR3 loop: CASSLTLKLSRERGNVLTF. For the CDR3, the DNA is TGTGCCAGCAGCTTGACGCTTAAGCTCTCTCGAGAAAGAGGCAACGTCCTGACTTTC.

This sequence joins TRBV6-5 and TRBJ2-7, with 11 bases aligning to TRBD1. This CDR3 comprises 15 residues. V dropped 4 bases and J dropped 5; count of bases not matched to a gene: 7. Germline V CDR1 and CDR2: MNHEY, SVGAGI. CDR3 region: CASSSGTGGINEQYF. CDR3 coding DNA: TGTGCCAGCAGTTCTGGGACAGGGGGGATTAACGAGCAGTACTTC.

The V gene is TRBV2, the J gene TRBJ2-5, with 13 bases identical to TRBD2. Germline loops: CDR1 SNHLY, CDR2 FYNNEI. V was pared by 4 bases and J by 5 bases, with 10 bases of the junction left unmatched. The CDR3 sequence is 17 residues long. CDR3 sequence (DNA): TGTGCCAGCAGTGCACTAGCGGGAGGGCCATATCTGGAGACCCAGTACTTC. It is translated as CASSALAGGPYLETQYF.

The rearrangement links TRBV7-3 to TRBJ2-3; D may be TRBD1 (5 bases). CDR3 size: 13 residues. Trimming stripped 6 bases from V and 5 bases from J, with 12 bases between. Looked up from germline, CDR1 is SGHTA and CDR2 is FQGTGA. The CDR3 bases are TGTGCCAGCAGTCCCTGGGGCGAAGATACGCAGTATTTT. The encoded protein is CASSPWGEDTQYF. The entire variable domain, with the rest obtained from reference TRBV7-3 and TRBJ2-3, is as follows: GAGVSQTPSNKVTEKGKYVELRCDPISGHTALYWYRQSLGQGPEFLIYFQGTGAADDSGLPNDRFFAVRPEGSVSTLKIQRTERGDSAVYLCASSPWGEDTQYFGPGTRLTVL.

The rearrangement uses TRBV5-6 and TRBJ1-2; D uncertain. Between the trimmed V and J ends, which lost 4 bases and 1 base, there was a span of 14 bases. Germline V CDR1 and CDR2: SGHDT, YYEEEE. CDR3 length: 15 residues. The CDR3 DNA follows: TGTGCCAGCAGCCCCGGACTGGGGATTAACTATGGCTACACCTTC. Translated, it gives CASSPGLGINYGYTF. Based on the CDR3 plus reference TRBV5-6 and TRBJ1-2, the full variable domain is DAGVTQSPTHLIKTRGQQVTLRCSPKSGHDTVSWYQQALGQGPQFIFQYYEEEERQRGNFPDRFSGHQFPNYSSELNVNALLLGDSALYLCASSPGLGINYGYTFGSGTRLTVV.

The gene calls are TRBV5-1 and TRBJ2-5; 10 bases map to TRBD1. Germline V gives CDR1 SGHRS, CDR2 YFSETQ. After removal of 4 bases from V and 5 bases from J, the junction contained 11 bases not matched to a gene. This CDR3 comprises 16 residues. The CDR3: CASSPGQGRSLETQYF. In DNA form, the CDR3 reads TGCGCCAGCAGCCCGGGACAGGGGAGATCTCTTGAGACCCAGTACTTC.

About this clone: Other DNA sequences in this specimen translate into the identical CDR3. The V and J genes are TRBV6-1 and TRBJ1-5; D is ambiguous. CDR3 length: 14 residues. V was shortened by 3 bases and J by 0 bases, with 6 bases between the two germline ends. CDR1 MNHNS and CDR2 SASEGT come from the germline V gene. In DNA, the CDR3 is TGTGCCAGCAGTGACTGGGGTAGCAATCAGCCCCAGCATTTT. This encodes CASSDWGSNQPQHF.

This chain uses TRBV5-4 with TRBJ1-1; D is uncertain. CDR3 length equals 13 residues. Trimming removed 0 bases at V and 10 bases at J, with 13 bases between. Germline values: CDR1 SGHNT, CDR2 YYREEE (reference sequence). CDR3: CASSLEADPRAFF. The CDR3 DNA reads as TGTGCCAGCAGCTTGGAGGCAGACCCGCGAGCTTTCTTT.

This clone was seen once. The CDR3 coding sequence is TGTGCCAGCAGTTCAATGGGGGCTGAGCAGTTCTTC. Translation gives CASSSMGAEQFF. The chain employs TRBV27 and TRBJ2-1; maybe TRBD1 (6 bases). The germline V gene encodes CDR1 MNHEY and CDR2 SMNVEV (reference sequence). The V and J ends lost 4 bases and 9 bases respectively, with 10 bases between them. The CDR3 is 12 amino acids.

The V gene is TRBV7-3, the J gene TRBJ2-5, with 8 bases fitting TRBD1. The CDR3 loop spans 16 amino acids. J lost 4 bases, V lost 2 bases, and 9 bases had no gene match. Germline V CDR1 and CDR2: SGHTA, FQGTGA. The CDR3 sequence: CASSLSPGGPGETQYF. The DNA for the CDR3 is TGTGCCAGCAGCTTATCCCCAGGGGGCCCGGGAGAGACCCAGTACTTC. Full variable domain (remainder filled in from reference TRBV7-3 and TRBJ2-5): GAGVSQTPSNKVTEKGKYVELRCDPISGHTALYWYRQSLGQGPEFLIYFQGTGAADDSGLPNDRFFAVRPEGSVSTLKIQRTERGDSAVYLCASSLSPGGPGETQYFGPGTRLLVL.

The genes are TRBV10-3 and TRBJ2-7, with 9 nucleotides matching TRBD2. CDR1 ENHRY and CDR2 SYGVKD come from the germline V gene. With V trimmed by 4 bases and J by 3 bases, 4 bases remained unmatched. This CDR3 has 14 amino acids. The DNA for the CDR3 is TGTGCCATCAGTGTAGGGACTAGCTTCTACGAGCAGTACTTC. It yields the protein CAISVGTSFYEQYF.

V is TRBV19 and J is TRBJ2-7, with 9 bases matching TRBD2. V lost 5 bases, J lost 0 bases, and 5 bases stayed unmatched. The CDR3 extends over 15 amino acids. The germline V gene encodes CDR1 LNHDA and CDR2 SQIVND (reference sequence). CDR3 sequence: CASSRRLADSYEQYV. The CDR3 coding sequence is TGTGCCAGTAGTCGGCGACTAGCGGACTCCTACGAGCAGTACGTC.

The chain carries TRBV9 and TRBJ2-1; 9 bases fit TRBD2. This CDR3 comprises 16 residues. Germline CDR1 and CDR2: SGDLS and YYNGEE. The V gene end was trimmed by 0 bases and the J gene end by 7 bases; junction bases not matched to a gene: 8. The CDR3 DNA follows: TGTGCCAGCAGCGTAGGTATAGCGGGAGAAAGGAATGAGCAGTTCTTC. As protein: CASSVGIAGERNEQFF.

CDR3 in DNA: TGCGCCAGCAGCTTGGGTACAGGGACAAATTTCTACGAGCAGTACGTC. Translated, it gives CASSLGTGTNFYEQYV. The chain uses TRBV5-1 and TRBJ2-7; the D gene is possibly TRBD1 (6 bases). CDR3 size: 16 residues. The germline V gene has CDR1 SGHRS and CDR2 YFSETQ. V was cut by 0 bases and J by 3 bases, with 16 bases left in between.

The genes are TRBV5-8 and TRBJ1-1; D gene uncertain. V dropped 1 base and J dropped 2 bases, with 9 bases sitting between them. Germline V gives CDR1 SGHTS, CDR2 YDEGEE. The CDR3 runs 14 residues. The CDR3 DNA is TGTGCCAGCAGCTTGCCCCCGAGCAACACTGAAGCTTTCTTT. It yields the protein CASSLPPSNTEAFF. Full variable domain (missing parts from reference TRBV5-8 and TRBJ1-1): EAGVTQSPTHLIKTRGQQATLRCSPISGHTSVYWYQQALGLGLQFLLWYDEGEERNRGNFPPRFSGRQFPNYSSELNVNALELEDSALYLCASSLPPSNTEAFFGQGTRLTVV.

V gene TRBV5-1 combines with J gene TRBJ2-3; 8 bases are shared with TRBD2. Unmatched junction bases numbered 4, after V lost 0 bases and J lost 4 bases. Germline CDR1 and CDR2: SGHRS and YFSETQ. The CDR3 has 15 amino acids. In DNA form, the CDR3 reads TGCGCCAGCAGCTTGGTGGCGGGAGGTCCAGATACGCAGTATTTT. This sequence encodes CASSLVAGGPDTQYF. The full variable domain, completed using reference TRBV5-1 and TRBJ2-3, is KAGVTQTPRYLIKTRGQQVTLSCSPISGHRSVSWYQQTPGQGLQFLFEYFSETQRNKGNFPGRFSGRQFSNSRSEMNVSTLELGDSALYLCASSLVAGGPDTQYFGPGTRLTVL.

The J gene is TRBJ2-1, the V gene TRBV7-6, with a possible D match to TRBD2 (6 bases). In germline, CDR1 is SGHVS, CDR2 FNYEAQ. V was shortened by 2 bases and J by 9 bases, with 11 bases between the two germline ends. This CDR3 region has 13 residues. CDR3 amino acids: CASSLKGGTEQFF. DNA for the CDR3: TGTGCCAGCAGCTTAAAGGGCGGGACTGAGCAGTTCTTC.

The chain recombines TRBV11-2 with TRBJ2-7; D is unresolved. This CDR3 has 14 residues. Germline loops: CDR1 SGHAT, CDR2 FQNNGV. The ends were cut back, 0 bases at V and 3 bases at J, with 9 bases in the middle. CDR3 loop: CASSLDRTFYEQYV. The CDR3 region has the DNA TGTGCCAGCAGCTTAGATCGAACATTCTACGAGCAGTACGTC.